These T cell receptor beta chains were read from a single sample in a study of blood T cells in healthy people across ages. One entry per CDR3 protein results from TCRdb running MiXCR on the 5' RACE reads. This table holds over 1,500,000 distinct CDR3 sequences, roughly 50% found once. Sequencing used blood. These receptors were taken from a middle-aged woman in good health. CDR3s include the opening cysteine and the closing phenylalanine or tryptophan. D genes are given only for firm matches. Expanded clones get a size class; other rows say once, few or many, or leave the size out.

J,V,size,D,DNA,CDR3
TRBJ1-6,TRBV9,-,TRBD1,TGTGCCAGCAGCACCGGACAGGGATTCGATTCACCCCTCCACTTT,CASSTGQGFDSPLHF
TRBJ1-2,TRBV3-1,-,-,TGTGCCAGCAGCCCGCGAGGGGAAATGGTTGGCTACACCTTC,CASSPRGEMVGYTF
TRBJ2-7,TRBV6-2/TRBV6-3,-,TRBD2,TGTGCCAGCAGGCTTAGCGGGGGGGCCTACGAGCAGTACTTC,CASRLSGGAYEQYF
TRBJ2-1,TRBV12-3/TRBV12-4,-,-,TGTGCCAGCAGTTATCAAGCAGTCCCCTCCTACAATGAGCAGTTCTTC,CASSYQAVPSYNEQFF
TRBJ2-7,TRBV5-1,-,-,TGCGCCAGCAGCTTGGTTCCGGGGGCGACGTACGAGCAGTACTTC,CASSLVPGATYEQYF
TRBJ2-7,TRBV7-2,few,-,TGTGCCAGCAGCGTTAGTGGGGCCGCCACCTACGAGCAGTACTTC,CASSVSGAATYEQYF
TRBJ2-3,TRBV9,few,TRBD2,TGTGCCAGCAGCGCCTCATCGAGCGGGGGGACAGATACGCAGTATTTT,CASSASSSGGTDTQYF
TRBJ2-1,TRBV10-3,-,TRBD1,TGTGCCATCAGTGAGTTGTCCGGGACAGGGGCCTACAATGAGCAGTTCTTC,CAISELSGTGAYNEQFF
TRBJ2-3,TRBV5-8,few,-,TGTGCCAGCAGCTTGGCCAGACTAGTCTCGGGCACAGATACGCAGTATTTT,CASSLARLVSGTDTQYF
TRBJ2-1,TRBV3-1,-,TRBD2,TGTGCCAGCAGCGCCAGAAGCGGGGGGCGGAATGAGCAGTTCTTC,CASSARSGGRNEQFF
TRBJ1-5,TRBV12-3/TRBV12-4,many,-,TGTGCCAGCAGCCGAGACAGTAGCAATCAGCCCCAGCATTTT,CASSRDSSNQPQHF
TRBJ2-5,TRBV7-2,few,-,TGTGCCAGCAGCCTCAAAGCGGGTAGGGATCCAGCTGAGCAGTACTTC,CASSLKAGRDPAEQYF
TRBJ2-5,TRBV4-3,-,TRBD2,TGCGCCAGCAGCCAAGATGGGAGGGTTTACGATGAAGAGACCCAGTACTTC,CASSQDGRVYDEETQYF
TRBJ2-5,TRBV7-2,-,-,TGTGCCAGCAGCCTCAGACAGCCCACCCAGTACTTC,CASSLRQPTQYF
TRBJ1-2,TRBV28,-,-,TGTGCCAGCAGTTTACCCCCTTGGGCGGCTGGTGGCTATGGCTACACCTTC,CASSLPPWAAGGYGYTF
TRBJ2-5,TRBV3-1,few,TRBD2,TGTGCCAGCAGTCCCGGACTAGCGGGACCCCAAGAGACCCAGTACTTC,CASSPGLAGPQETQYF
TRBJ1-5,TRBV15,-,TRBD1,TGTGCCACCAGCAGAGCAGGGGGCGGCAGCAATCAGCCCCAGCATTTT,CATSRAGGGSNQPQHF
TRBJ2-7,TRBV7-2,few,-,TGTGCCAGCGGTTTGGCGGGGGCCGGTCCTTACGAGCAGTACTTC,CASGLAGAGPYEQYF
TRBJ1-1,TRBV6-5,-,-,TGTGCCAGCAGTTACGAGGCAGGGGTGGTCACTGAAGCTTTCTTT,CASSYEAGVVTEAFF
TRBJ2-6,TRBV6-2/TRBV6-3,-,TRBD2,TGTGCCAGCAGTTACTCGGGGGTGGGACTATTAACGAGCGGGGCCAACGTCCTGACTTTC,CASSYSGVGLLTSGANVLTF
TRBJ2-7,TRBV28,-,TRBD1,TGTGCCAGCAGCCAGGGGGACAGGGGCCCCCAGTACTTC,CASSQGDRGPQYF
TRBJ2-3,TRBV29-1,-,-,TGCAGCGTTGAGGCGCCCTTAAGCACAGATACGCAGTATTTT,CSVEAPLSTDTQYF
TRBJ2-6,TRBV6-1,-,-,TGTGCCAGCAGCCGTCCCGGCATCCACTCCTCTGGGGCCAACGTCCTGACTTTC,CASSRPGIHSSGANVLTF
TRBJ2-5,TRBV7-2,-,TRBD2,TGTGCCAGCAGCAGATCGGGCGGGGGGCTCTTCGGGGAGACCCAGTACTTC,CASSRSGGGLFGETQYF
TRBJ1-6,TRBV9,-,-,TGTGCCAGCAGCTCCACCCTCGGGGGCAGGTCCAGCAATTCACCCCTCCACTTT,CASSSTLGGRSSNSPLHF